This is a list of T cell receptor beta chains from one sample in a study of human T cells and chemical hapten exposure. TCRdb re-analysed the RACE reads in MiXCR, keeping a single row per CDR3 protein. The sample records roughly 81,000 distinct CDR3 sequences, 8.5% being singletons. The specimen was whole blood, collected in connection with sensitization to the hapten diphenylcyclopropenone (DPC). All receptors come from a man aged 35 to 55 with alopecia areata. Some clones in this sample may be carry-over from other donors' samples. Each CDR3 is given with its conserved first and last residue. Each record gives: CDR3 length, J gene, D gene, clone size, V gene, CDR3 protein, CDR3 DNA. A D gene is named only where the DNA matches it firmly. The size field is filled for only some rows; it gives once, few, many or a size class.

>12|TRBJ2-5|NA|many|TRBV7-2
CASVGLWETQYF
TGTGCCAGCGTGGGTCTATGGGAGACCCAGTACTTC
>15|TRBJ2-1|NA|NA|TRBV6-1
CASSEWSTSSNEQFF
TGTGCCAGCAGTGAATGGTCTACTAGCTCCAATGAGCAGTTCTTC
>15|TRBJ2-3|NA|few|TRBV6-2/TRBV6-3
CASTRNLGRVDTQYF
TGTGCCAGCACCCGTAATTTGGGCCGGGTGGATACGCAGTATTTT
>13|TRBJ1-2|NA|many|TRBV20-1
CSARGAPNYGYTF
TGCAGTGCTAGAGGGGCTCCTAACTATGGCTACACCTTC
>13|TRBJ2-7|TRBD2|NA|TRBV20-1
CSANGGGTYEQYF
TGCAGTGCTAACGGGGGAGGGACTTACGAGCAGTACTTC
>18|TRBJ2-3|NA|many|TRBV7-8
CASSWGVLEGPFADTQYF
TGTGCCAGCAGCTGGGGTGTTTTGGAGGGTCCCTTCGCAGATACGCAGTATTTT
>18|TRBJ2-2|TRBD2|few|TRBV9
CASSVVGLADSKPGELFF
TGTGCCAGCAGCGTAGTAGGGCTAGCGGACTCAAAACCCGGGGAGCTGTTTTTT
>15|TRBJ1-2|NA|NA|TRBV28
CASSLAGGIDYGYTF
TGTGCCAGCAGTTTGGCCGGGGGAATTGACTATGGCTACACCTTC
>18|TRBJ2-3|NA|few|TRBV24-1
CATSDSWSTSRFTDTQYF
TGTGCCACCAGTGATTCCTGGAGTACTAGTCGATTCACAGATACGCAGTATTTT
>13|TRBJ2-1|NA|NA|TRBV7-9
CASSLARVASTFF
TGTGCCAGCAGCTTAGCCAGGGTCGCAAGCACGTTCTTC
>13|TRBJ2-7|NA|few|TRBV20-1
CSVRFDDSYEQYF
TGCAGTGTGAGATTCGACGACTCCTACGAGCAGTACTTC
>15|TRBJ2-2|TRBD1|NA|TRBV6-5
CASKPGQGHTGELFF
TGTGCCAGCAAACCGGGACAGGGACACACCGGGGAGCTGTTTTTT
>15|TRBJ2-7|TRBD2|few|TRBV7-2
CASSSLAGWTYEQYF
TGTGCCAGCAGCTCCCTAGCGGGTTGGACCTACGAGCAGTACTTC
>14|TRBJ2-1|TRBD1|few|TRBV24-1
CATSDTTGINEQFF
TGTGCCACCAGTGATACGACAGGGATCAATGAGCAGTTCTTC
>16|TRBJ2-6|NA|many|TRBV14
CASSQDLMTGANVLTF
TGTGCCAGCAGCCAAGATTTAATGACTGGGGCCAACGTCCTGACTTTC
>16|TRBJ1-2|NA|many|TRBV21-1
CASSKDRRDRNYGYTF
TGTGCCAGCAGCAAAGACCGGAGGGACCGAAACTATGGCTACACCTTC
>16|TRBJ2-5|NA|NA|TRBV6-6
CASSQGPQGTQETQYF
TGTGCCAGCAGTCAAGGGCCACAGGGTACTCAAGAGACCCAGTACTTC
>16|TRBJ2-3|NA|many|TRBV4-3
CASSQGTPITTDTQYF
TGCGCCAGCAGCCAAGGGACCCCGATAACCACAGATACGCAGTATTTT
>14|TRBJ2-2|NA|many|TRBV7-2
CASSIGPFTGELFF
TGTGCCAGCAGCATAGGACCTTTCACCGGGGAGCTGTTTTTT
>16|TRBJ1-1|NA|many|TRBV23-1
CASSQSAGSMNTEAFF
TGCGCCAGCAGTCAATCTGCGGGGTCGATGAACACTGAAGCTTTCTTT
>13|TRBJ2-3|TRBD2|once|TRBV19
CASSIGLADQQYF
TGTGCCAGTAGTATAGGACTAGCGGATCAGCAGTATTTT
>13|TRBJ2-3|NA|many|TRBV12-3/TRBV12-4
CASSSLDPDTQYF
TGTGCCAGCAGTTCCCTAGACCCAGATACGCAGTATTTT
>13|TRBJ1-5|NA|few|TRBV23-1
CASSHDSNQPQHF
TGCGCCAGTAGTCACGATAGCAATCAGCCCCAGCATTTT
>18|TRBJ2-7|NA|many|TRBV11-2
CASSSRSGTALADYEQYF
TGTGCCAGCAGCTCCCGCTCTGGGACCGCCCTGGCTGACTACGAGCAGTACTTC